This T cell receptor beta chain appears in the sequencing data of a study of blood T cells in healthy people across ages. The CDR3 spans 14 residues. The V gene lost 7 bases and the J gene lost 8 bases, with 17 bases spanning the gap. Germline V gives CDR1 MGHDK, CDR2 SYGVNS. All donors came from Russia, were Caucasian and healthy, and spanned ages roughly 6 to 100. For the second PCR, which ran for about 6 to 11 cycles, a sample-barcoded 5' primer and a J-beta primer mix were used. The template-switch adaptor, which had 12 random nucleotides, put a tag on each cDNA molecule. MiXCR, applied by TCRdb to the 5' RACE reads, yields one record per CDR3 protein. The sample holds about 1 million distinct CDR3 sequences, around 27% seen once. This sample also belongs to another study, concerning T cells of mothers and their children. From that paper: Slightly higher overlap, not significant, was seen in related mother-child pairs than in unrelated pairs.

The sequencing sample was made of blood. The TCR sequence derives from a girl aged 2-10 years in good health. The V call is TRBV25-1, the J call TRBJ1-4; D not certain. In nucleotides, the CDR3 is TGTGCCAGCACAAAGACGCAGGCGCCGGAAAAACTGTTTTTT. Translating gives CASTKTQAPEKLFF.